This T cell receptor beta chain is from a study of T cell repertoires in ileal Crohn's disease. The CDR3 has 13 amino acids. CDR1 and CDR2 from the germline V gene are MNHEY and SVGAGI. V was shortened by 8 bases and J by 5 bases, with 16 bases between the two germline ends. Produced via immunoSEQ multiplex PCR; TCRdb's table is partial and in-frame only. Of 15,000 or so clones listed, roughly nine tenths were seen once; the top ten hold over 3.5%. The source of this sequence is an adult with Crohn's disease. V and J are TRBV6-5 and TRBJ2-7; D possibly corresponds to TRBD1 (5 bases). The sample taken for sequencing was ileal tissue. This CDR3 is CASWQGASDEQYF. CDR3 nucleotide sequence: TGTGCCAGCTGGCAGGGTGCGTCCGACGAGCAGTACTTC.